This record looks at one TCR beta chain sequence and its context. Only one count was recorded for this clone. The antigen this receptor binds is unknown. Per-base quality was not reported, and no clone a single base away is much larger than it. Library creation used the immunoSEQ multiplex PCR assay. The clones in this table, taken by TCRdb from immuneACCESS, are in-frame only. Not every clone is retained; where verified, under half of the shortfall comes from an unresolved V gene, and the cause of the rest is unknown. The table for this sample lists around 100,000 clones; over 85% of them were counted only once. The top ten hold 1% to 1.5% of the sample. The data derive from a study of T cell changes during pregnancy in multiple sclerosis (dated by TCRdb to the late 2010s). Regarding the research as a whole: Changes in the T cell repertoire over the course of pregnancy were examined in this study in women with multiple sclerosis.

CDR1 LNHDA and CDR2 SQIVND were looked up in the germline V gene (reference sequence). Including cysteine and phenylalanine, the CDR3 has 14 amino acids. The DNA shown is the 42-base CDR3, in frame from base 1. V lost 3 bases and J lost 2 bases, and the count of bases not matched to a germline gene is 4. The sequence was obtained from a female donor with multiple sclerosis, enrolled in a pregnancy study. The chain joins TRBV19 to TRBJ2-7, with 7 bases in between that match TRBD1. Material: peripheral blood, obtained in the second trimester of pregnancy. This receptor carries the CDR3 CASSIRDRPYEQYF. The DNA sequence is TGTGCCAGTAGTATCCGGGACAGACCCTACGAGCAGTACTTC.